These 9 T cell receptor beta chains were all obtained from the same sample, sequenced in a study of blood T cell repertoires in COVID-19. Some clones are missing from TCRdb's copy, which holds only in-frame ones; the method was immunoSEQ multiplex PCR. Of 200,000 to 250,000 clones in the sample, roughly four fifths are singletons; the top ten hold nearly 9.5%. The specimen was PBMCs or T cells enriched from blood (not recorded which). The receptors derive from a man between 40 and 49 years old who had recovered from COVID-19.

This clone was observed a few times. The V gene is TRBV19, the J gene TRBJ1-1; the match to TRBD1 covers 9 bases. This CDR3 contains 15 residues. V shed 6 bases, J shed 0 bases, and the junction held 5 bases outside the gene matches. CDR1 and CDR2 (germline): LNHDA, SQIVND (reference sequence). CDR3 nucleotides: TGTGCCAGTAGCGAAGGGACAGGGATGAACACTGAAGCTTTCTTT. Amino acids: CASSEGTGMNTEAFF.

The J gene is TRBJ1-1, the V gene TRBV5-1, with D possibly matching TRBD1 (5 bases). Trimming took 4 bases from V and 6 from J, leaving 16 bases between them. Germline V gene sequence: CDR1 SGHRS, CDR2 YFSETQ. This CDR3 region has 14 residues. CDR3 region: CASSKDQGEAEAFF. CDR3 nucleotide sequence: TGCGCCAGCAGCAAAGACCAGGGTGAGGCTGAAGCTTTCTTT.

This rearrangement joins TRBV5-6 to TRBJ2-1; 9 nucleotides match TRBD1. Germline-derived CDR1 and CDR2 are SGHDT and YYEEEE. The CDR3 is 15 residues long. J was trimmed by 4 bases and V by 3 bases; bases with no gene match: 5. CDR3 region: CASSWGTGPYNEQFF. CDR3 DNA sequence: TGTGCCAGCAGCTGGGGGACAGGGCCTTACAATGAGCAGTTCTTC.

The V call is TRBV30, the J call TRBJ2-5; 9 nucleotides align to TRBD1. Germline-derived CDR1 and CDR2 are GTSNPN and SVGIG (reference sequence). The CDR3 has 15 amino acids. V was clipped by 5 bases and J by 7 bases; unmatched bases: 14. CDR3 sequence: CAWSSTDRGPGTQYF. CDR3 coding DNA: TGTGCCTGGTCTTCGACGGACAGGGGTCCAGGGACCCAGTACTTC. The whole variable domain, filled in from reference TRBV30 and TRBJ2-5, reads SQTIHQWPATLVQPVGSPLSLECTVEGTSNPNLYWYRQAAGRGLQLLFYSVGIGQISSEVPQNLSASRPQDRQFILSSKKLLLSDSGFYLCAWSSTDRGPGTQYFGPGTRLLVL.

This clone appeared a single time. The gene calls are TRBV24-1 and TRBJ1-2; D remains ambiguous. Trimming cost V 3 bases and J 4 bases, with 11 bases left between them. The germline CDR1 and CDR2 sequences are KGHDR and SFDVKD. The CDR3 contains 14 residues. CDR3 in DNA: TGTGCCACCAGTGATCTTGACATCCTCTATGGCTACACCTTC. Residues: CATSDLDILYGYTF.

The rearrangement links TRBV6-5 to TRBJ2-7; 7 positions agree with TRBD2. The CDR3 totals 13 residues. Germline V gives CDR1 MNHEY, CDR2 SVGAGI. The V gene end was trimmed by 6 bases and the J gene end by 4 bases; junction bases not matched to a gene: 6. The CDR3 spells CASSWSGTYEQYF. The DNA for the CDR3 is TGTGCCAGCAGCTGGAGCGGGACGTACGAGCAGTACTTC.

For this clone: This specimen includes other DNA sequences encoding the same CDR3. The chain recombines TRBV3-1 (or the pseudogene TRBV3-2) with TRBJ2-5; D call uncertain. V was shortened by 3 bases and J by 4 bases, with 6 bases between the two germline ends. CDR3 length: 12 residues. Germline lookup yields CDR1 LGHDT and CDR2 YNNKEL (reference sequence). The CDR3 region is CASSQNGETQYF. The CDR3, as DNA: TGTGCCAGCAGCCAGAACGGAGAGACCCAGTACTTC.

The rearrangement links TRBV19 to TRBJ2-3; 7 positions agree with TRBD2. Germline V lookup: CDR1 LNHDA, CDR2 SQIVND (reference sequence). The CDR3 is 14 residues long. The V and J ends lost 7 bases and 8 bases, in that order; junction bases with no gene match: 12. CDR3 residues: CASNDRDYSGTQYF. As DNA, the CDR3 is TGTGCCAGTAACGACCGGGACTACTCGGGTACGCAGTATTTT.

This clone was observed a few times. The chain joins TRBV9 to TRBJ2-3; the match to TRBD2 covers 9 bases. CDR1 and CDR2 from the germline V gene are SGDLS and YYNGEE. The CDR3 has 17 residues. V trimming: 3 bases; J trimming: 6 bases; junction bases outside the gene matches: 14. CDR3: CASSESGTSGLGDTQYF. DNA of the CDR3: TGTGCCAGCAGCGAATCGGGAACTAGCGGGTTGGGGGATACGCAGTATTTT.